The T cell receptor beta chain under discussion was sequenced for a study of identical twins. The germline gives CDR1 DFQATT, CDR2 SNEGSKA (reference sequence). The CDR3 covers 13 residues. V lost 3 bases to trimming and J lost 4 bases, with 9 bases between them. Addition of a universal primer site occurred through template switching, and cDNA carried unique molecular identifiers. TCRdb re-called the 5' RACE reads through MiXCR, storing one row per CDR3 protein. The sample yields some 570,000 distinct CDR3 sequences, about a fifth seen once. This same sample was also taken into another study, of yellow fever vaccine responses in identical twins.

This clonotype was obtained from a young woman in good health. The rearrangement uses TRBV20-1 and TRBJ2-2; D gene uncertain. The specimen was CD4+ T cells sorted from blood. The CDR3 nucleotides read TGCAGTGCTAGGATTTGGGTCACCGGGGAGCTGTTTTTT. This codes for CSARIWVTGELFF.